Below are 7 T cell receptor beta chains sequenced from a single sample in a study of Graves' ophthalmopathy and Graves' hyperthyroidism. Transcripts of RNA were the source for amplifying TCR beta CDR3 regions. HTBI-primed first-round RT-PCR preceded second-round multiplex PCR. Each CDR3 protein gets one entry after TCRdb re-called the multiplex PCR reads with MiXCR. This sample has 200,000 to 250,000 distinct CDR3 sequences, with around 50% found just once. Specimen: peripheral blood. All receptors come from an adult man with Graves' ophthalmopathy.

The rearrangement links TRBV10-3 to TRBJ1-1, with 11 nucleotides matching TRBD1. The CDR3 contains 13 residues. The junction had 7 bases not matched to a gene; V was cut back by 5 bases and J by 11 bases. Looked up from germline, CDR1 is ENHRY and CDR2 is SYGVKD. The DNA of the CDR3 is TGTGCCATCAGTCTAGGACAGGGGGCGTCGGCTTTCTTT. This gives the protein CAISLGQGASAFF.

The chain's CDR3 is CASRRNPLSEQYF. For the CDR3, the DNA is TGTGCCAGCAGGAGAAACCCGCTAAGTGAGCAGTACTTC. The chain couples TRBV7-2 to TRBJ2-7; D call uncertain. This CDR3 region has 13 residues. Germline CDR1 is SGHTA and CDR2 is FQGNSA. Trimming cost V 6 bases and J 7 bases, with 16 bases left between them. The full variable domain, with the rest looked up from reference TRBV7-2 and TRBJ2-7, is GAGVSQSPSNKVTEKGKDVELRCDPISGHTALYWYRQSLGQGLEFLIYFQGNSAPDKSGLPSDRFSAERTGGSVSTLTIQRTQQEDSAVYLCASRRNPLSEQYFGPGTRLTVT.

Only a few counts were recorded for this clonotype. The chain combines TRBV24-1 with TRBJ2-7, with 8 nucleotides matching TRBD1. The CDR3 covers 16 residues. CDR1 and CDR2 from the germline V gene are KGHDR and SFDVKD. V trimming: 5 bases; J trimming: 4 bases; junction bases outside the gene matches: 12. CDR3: CATSAPRQGKDYEQYF. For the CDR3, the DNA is TGTGCCACCAGTGCTCCTCGACAGGGGAAAGATTACGAGCAGTACTTC.

CDR3 protein: CATSDANRGGTGELFF. The DNA of the CDR3 is TGTGCCACCAGTGATGCGAACAGGGGAGGGACCGGGGAGCTGTTTTTT. The rearrangement links TRBV24-1 to TRBJ2-2; D is perhaps TRBD1 or TRBD2 (7 bases each). Trimming shortened V by 3 bases and J by 5 bases, and 15 bases separated the two germline ends. The CDR3 runs to 16 residues. Germline V gene data show CDR1 as KGHDR and CDR2 as SFDVKD.

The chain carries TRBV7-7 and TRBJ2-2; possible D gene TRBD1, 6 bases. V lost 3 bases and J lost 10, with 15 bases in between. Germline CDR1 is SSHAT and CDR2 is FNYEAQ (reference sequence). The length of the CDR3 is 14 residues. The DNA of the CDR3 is TGTGCCAGCAGCTTGGAAGGGGACACTATGGAGCTGTTTTTT. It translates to CASSLEGDTMELFF. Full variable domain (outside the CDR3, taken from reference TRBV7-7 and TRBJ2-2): GAGVSQSPRYKVTKRGQDVTLRCDPISSHATLYWYQQALGQGPEFLTYFNYEAQPDKSGLPSDRFSAERPEGSISTLTIQRTEQRDSAMYRCASSLEGDTMELFFGEGSRLTVL.

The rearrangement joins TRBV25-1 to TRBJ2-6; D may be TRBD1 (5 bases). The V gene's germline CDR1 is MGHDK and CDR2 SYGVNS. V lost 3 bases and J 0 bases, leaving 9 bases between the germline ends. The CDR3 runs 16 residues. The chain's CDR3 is CASSDSGPSGANVLTF. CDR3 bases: TGTGCCAGCAGTGACTCAGGGCCCTCTGGGGCCAACGTCCTGACTTTC.

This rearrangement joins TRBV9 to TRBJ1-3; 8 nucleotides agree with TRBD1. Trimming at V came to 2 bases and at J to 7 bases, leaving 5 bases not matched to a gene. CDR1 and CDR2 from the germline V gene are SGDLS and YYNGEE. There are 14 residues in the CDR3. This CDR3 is CASSVDRAWNTIYF. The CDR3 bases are TGTGCCAGCAGCGTGGACAGGGCTTGGAACACCATATATTTT.